Listed below are T cell receptor beta chains from one sample, sequenced in a study of memory CD4+ T cells and cytomegalovirus serostatus. Method: immunoSEQ multiplex PCR; TCRdb's copy keeps in-frame clones and lacks some. The sample records 25,000 to 30,000 clones, 75% being singletons. Sequencing was done on a sample of memory CD4+ T cells from blood. Receptors originate from an adult in good health and CMV-seronegative. Each CDR3 is given with its conserved first and last residue. D genes are given only for firm matches. Some rows mark clone size as missing; the rest say once, few, many or name a class of expanded clone.

D gene | clone size | J gene | V gene | CDR3 DNA | CDR3 protein
. | once | TRBJ2-3 | TRBV19 | TGTGCCAGTACCAAAGATCCCACAGATACGCAGTATTTT | CASTKDPTDTQYF
. | . | TRBJ1-1 | TRBV5-1 | TGCGCCAGCAGCTTGGTGGGACAGAACACTGAAGCTTTCTTT | CASSLVGQNTEAFF
. | . | TRBJ2-7 | TRBV6-5 | TGTGCCAGCAGGGGGGGTCTGAGCTCCTACGAGCAGTACTTC | CASRGGLSSYEQYF
. | . | TRBJ2-1 | TRBV4-1 | TGCGCCAGCAGCCAAGGGAGTGTAATATCTAATGAGCAGTTCTTC | CASSQGSVISNEQFF
. | . | TRBJ1-1 | TRBV29-1 | TGCAGCGTCCAACTATACTTCAACACTGAAGCTTTCTTT | CSVQLYFNTEAFF
. | . | TRBJ2-7 | TRBV7-9 | TGTGCCAGCAGCCGCTTAGGAGACGAGCAGTACTTC | CASSRLGDEQYF
. | medium-sized | TRBJ1-5 | TRBV4-1 | TGCGCCAGCAGCCAAGATTGGGTCAGCAATCAGCCCCAGCATTTT | CASSQDWVSNQPQHF
. | . | TRBJ2-5 | TRBV5-1 | TGCGCCAGCAGCTCCCAAAGTCCAGGAGAGACCCAGTACTTC | CASSSQSPGETQYF
. | . | TRBJ2-7 | TRBV27 | TGTGCCAGCAGCGTAGAAGGGCGTCCTACCAACGAGCAGTACTTC | CASSVEGRPTNEQYF
TRBD2 | . | TRBJ2-2 | TRBV7-9 | TGTGCCAGCAGCTTCGGCCGGGCGGGAGTTGGTCACGGGGAGCTGTTTTTT | CASSFGRAGVGHGELFF
. | . | TRBJ1-2 | TRBV7-2 | TGTGCCAGCAGCTATTACAGGGCCGGCGGCTACACCTTC | CASSYYRAGGYTF
. | . | TRBJ1-2 | TRBV6-5 | TGTGCCAGCAGTTACTTCTCTTCGGGGAACTATGGCTACACCTTC | CASSYFSSGNYGYTF
TRBD2 | . | TRBJ2-2 | TRBV23-1 | TGCGCCAGCAGTAGAGGACTAGCGGGATTTCGTGCGCCCTTAAACACCGGGGAGCTGTTTTTT | CASSRGLAGFRAPLNTGELFF
. | . | TRBJ1-1 | TRBV29-1 | TGCAGCGTCAACGGGCCCGCCGACACTGAAGCTTTCTTT | CSVNGPADTEAFF
TRBD1 | . | TRBJ2-5 | TRBV7-2 | TGTGCCAGCAGCCGGACAGGGAAGACCCAGTACTTC | CASSRTGKTQYF
. | . | TRBJ2-7 | TRBV7-2 | TGTGCCAGCAGCTTTTCCGGGGGCTCCTACGAGCAGTACTTC | CASSFSGGSYEQYF
. | once | TRBJ2-5 | TRBV7-6 | TGTGCCAGCACCTTGGGTGCCCCCACCGGAGGGGAGACCCAGTACTTC | CASTLGAPTGGETQYF
TRBD2 | . | TRBJ2-7 | TRBV7-2 | TGTGCCAGCACCCGGCCCGGGACTAGCGGGTCCTTAAACTCCTACGAGCAGTACTTC | CASTRPGTSGSLNSYEQYF
TRBD1 | . | TRBJ2-1 | TRBV7-6 | TGTGCCAGCAGCTTTGGGACAGGGGAGGTAGAGCAGTTCTTC | CASSFGTGEVEQFF
. | . | TRBJ2-1 | TRBV7-8 | TGTGCCAGCAGCTTCAGCGGAGCAGGGTACAATGAGCAGTTCTTC | CASSFSGAGYNEQFF
. | once | TRBJ1-2 | TRBV9 | TGTGCCAGCAGCCCAGACAACTATGGCTACACCTTC | CASSPDNYGYTF
. | . | TRBJ1-3 | TRBV7-2 | TGTGCCAGCAGCTTATCTACTGGAAACACCATATATTTT | CASSLSTGNTIYF
. | few | TRBJ1-5 | TRBV6-1 | TGTGCCAGCAGTGAACTCCTTGGGCCCCAGCATTTT | CASSELLGPQHF
. | . | TRBJ1-2 | TRBV7-2 | TGTGCCAGCAGCTTAGTGTCTGGGGTTAAGGGCTACACCTTC | CASSLVSGVKGYTF
. | . | TRBJ1-1 | TRBV4-3 | TGCGCCAGCAGCCAAGTGAGAGGGTTGAACACTGAAGCTTTCTTT | CASSQVRGLNTEAFF
TRBD1 | few | TRBJ2-7 | TRBV19 | TGTGCCAGTAGTAGCCGGGACAGATACGAGCAGTACTTC | CASSSRDRYEQYF
. | few | TRBJ1-1 | TRBV5-5 | TGTGCCAGCGAAAGCAAGCGGGACACTGAAGCTTTCTTT | CASESKRDTEAFF
. | few | TRBJ1-1 | TRBV7-3 | TGTGCCAGCAGCTTTGCCCAGGGTGACACTGAAGCTTTCTTT | CASSFAQGDTEAFF
TRBD1 | . | TRBJ1-5 | TRBV28 | TGTGCCAGCAGCCAAGGACAGGGGGAGTCTCAGCCCCAGCATTTT | CASSQGQGESQPQHF